What follows are 21 T cell receptor beta chains derived from one specimen sequenced in a study of T cell changes during pregnancy in multiple sclerosis. TCRdb's table, derived via immunoSEQ multiplex PCR, lists solely in-frame clones and lacks some. The sample lists over 45,000 clones, about 91% occurring once. Source: CD8+ T cells from peripheral blood mononuclear cells, taken after pregnancy. These receptors came from a female donor with multiple sclerosis, enrolled in a pregnancy study.

The rearrangement links TRBV6-6 to TRBJ2-3; the D gene is possibly TRBD1 (5 bases). Trimming cost V 6 bases and J 5 bases, with 21 bases left between them. This CDR3 region has 16 residues. Germline V gives CDR1 MNHNY, CDR2 SVGAGI (reference sequence). Here the CDR3 reads CASSPRAYLPGDTQYF. The CDR3 region has the DNA TGTGCCAGCAGCCCCAGGGCCTACCTGCCGGGAGATACGCAGTATTTT.

V usage is TRBV6-1 and J usage is TRBJ2-3; 8 nucleotides agree with TRBD2. This CDR3 comprises 17 residues. Looked up from germline, CDR1 is MNHNS and CDR2 is SASEGT. The V segment lost 4 bases and the J segment 3 bases; nucleotides outside the gene matches: 12. The CDR3 loop reads CASSGDSGIHETDTQYF. CDR3 nucleotides: TGTGCCAGCAGTGGGGATAGCGGGATTCACGAAACAGATACGCAGTATTTT.

The chain links TRBV19 to TRBJ1-5; a possible D gene is TRBD1 (6 bases). The CDR3 is made up of 14 amino acids. V was cut by 3 bases and J by 4 bases, with 10 bases left in between. Germline CDR1 is LNHDA and CDR2 is SQIVND (reference sequence). DNA for the CDR3: TGTGCCAGTAGTATGAGTCAGGGGAATCAGCCCCAGCATTTT. It codes for CASSMSQGNQPQHF.

The CDR3 loop is CATSRALGTPYEQYF. As DNA, the CDR3 is TGTGCCACCAGCAGAGCCCTAGGGACTCCCTACGAGCAGTACTTC. The rearrangement joins TRBV15 to TRBJ2-7, with D possibly TRBD2 on 6 matching bases. Germline CDR1 LNHNV, CDR2 YYDKDF (reference sequence). The V and J ends lost 1 base and 2 bases respectively, with 12 bases between them. The CDR3 runs 15 residues.

The chain recombines TRBV5-4 with TRBJ2-7; maybe TRBD1 (5 bases). This CDR3 has 14 amino acids. Germline lookup yields CDR1 SGHNT and CDR2 YYREEE (reference sequence). V shed 4 bases and J shed 2 bases, with 13 bases lying between them. CDR3 in amino acids: CASSPSQGTYEQYF. DNA for the CDR3: TGTGCCAGCAGCCCAAGTCAGGGAACCTACGAGCAGTACTTC.

The chain is built from TRBV4-3 and TRBJ1-2, with 11 bases lining up with TRBD1. With V trimmed by 1 base and J by 8 bases, 6 bases remained unmatched. CDR3 length: 15 residues. Germline-derived CDR1 and CDR2 are LGHNA and YSLEER. The chain's CDR3 is CASSQVTRDRGGYTF. The CDR3 DNA reads TGCGCCAGCAGCCAAGTTACTCGGGACAGGGGGGGCTACACCTTC.

In the case of this clone: The same CDR3 can be traced to other DNA sequences in this sample. The chain has TRBV19 and TRBJ1-1; D call uncertain. This CDR3 comprises 13 residues. The V gene lost 1 base and the J gene lost 1 base, with 4 bases spanning the gap. In germline, CDR1 is LNHDA, CDR2 SQIVND (reference sequence). The CDR3 protein is CASSIGANTEAFF. CDR3 coding DNA: TGTGCCAGTAGTATAGGGGCGAACACTGAAGCTTTCTTT.

The chain carries TRBV7-9 and TRBJ1-1; the match to TRBD1 covers 7 bases. The CDR3 contains 16 residues. Germline lookup yields CDR1 SEHNR and CDR2 FQNEAQ (reference sequence). The junction had 8 bases not matched to a gene; V was cut back by 2 bases and J by 2 bases. The CDR3 coding sequence is TGTGCCAGCAGCTTAAAAGCCCAGGGGGTTAACACTGAAGCTTTCTTT. This codes for CASSLKAQGVNTEAFF.

The J gene is TRBJ1-1, the V gene TRBV6-1; 8 bases map to TRBD1. Losses at the gene ends were 1 base for V and 6 bases for J; bases not matched to a gene: 4. The CDR3 spans 14 residues. Germline CDR1 reads MNHNS; CDR2 reads SASEGT. The CDR3 protein is CASSEGTGSSEAFF. The CDR3 DNA reads TGTGCCAGCAGTGAAGGGACAGGGAGCTCTGAAGCTTTCTTT.

The V and J genes are TRBV19 and TRBJ1-6; 11 bases match TRBD1. V lost 2 bases to trimming and J lost 6 bases; unmatched junction nucleotides: 15. Per the germline V gene, CDR1 is LNHDA and CDR2 is SQIVND (reference sequence). This CDR3 spans 20 amino acids. As DNA, the CDR3 is TGTGCCAGTAGTATACGATTATACGCGGACAGGGGGCAATCTAATTCACCCCTCCACTTT. Protein product: CASSIRLYADRGQSNSPLHF.

The chain has TRBV19 and TRBJ2-1; no reliable D call. The CDR3 has 14 residues. The V end was cut by 3 bases, the J end by 1 base, with 7 bases between. The germline V gene has CDR1 LNHDA and CDR2 SQIVND (reference sequence). CDR3 sequence (DNA): TGTGCCAGTAGTATCTTCGGGTCCTACAATGAGCAGTTCTTC. It translates to CASSIFGSYNEQFF.

This sequence joins TRBV20-1 and TRBJ1-6; D is perhaps TRBD1 (6 bases). This CDR3 has 11 residues. Germline-derived CDR1 and CDR2 are DFQATT and SNEGSKA (reference sequence). The germline V and J ends were trimmed by 6 bases and 14 bases, with 14 bases remaining between them. The CDR3, as DNA: TGCAGTGCCGAGGACAGAGGGGCCCTCCACTTT. Its translation: CSAEDRGALHF.

The rearrangement uses TRBV2 and TRBJ1-5, with TRBD1 matching over 7 bases. The V gene end was trimmed by 5 bases and the J gene end by 1 base; junction bases not matched to a gene: 11. This CDR3 spans 17 amino acids. Germline CDR1 SNHLY, CDR2 FYNNEI. The CDR3 DNA reads as TGTGCCAGCAGTCCGCGAGGATTACAGGGGAGCAATCAGCCCCAGCATTTT. It codes for CASSPRGLQGSNQPQHF.

V gene TRBV5-6 combines with J gene TRBJ2-3, with 12 bases identical to TRBD2. The CDR3 is made up of 16 amino acids. Germline V gene data show CDR1 as SGHDT and CDR2 as YYEEEE. V lost 4 bases and J lost 1; bases outside the gene matches: 4. DNA of the CDR3: TGTGCCAGCAGCCCGCGACTAGCGGGGGGCACAGATACGCAGTATTTT. This encodes CASSPRLAGGTDTQYF.

The chain recombines TRBV7-8 with TRBJ2-2; perhaps TRBD2 as D (5 bases). Trimming took off 9 bases at V and 5 bases at J, with 13 bases between the two ends. The CDR3 is made up of 13 amino acids. CDR1 is SGHVS, CDR2 FQNEAQ, per germline. DNA of the CDR3: TGTGCCAGTCACCTATCGGGGACCGGGGAGCTGTTTTTT. It specifies CASHLSGTGELFF.

Only one count was recorded for this clone. The V call is TRBV6-5, the J call TRBJ1-1; TRBD1 agrees at 9 bases. Germline CDR1 and CDR2: MNHEY and SVGAGI. This CDR3 region has 14 residues. The V and J ends lost 4 bases and 1 base, in that order; junction bases with no gene match: 1. Written as DNA, the CDR3 is TGTGCCAGCAGTTTGGGACAGGGGAACACTGAAGCTTTCTTT. This translates into CASSLGQGNTEAFF.

V gene TRBV19 combines with J gene TRBJ2-3; D is possibly TRBD1 (5 bases). Germline CDR1 LNHDA, CDR2 SQIVND (reference sequence). Trimming shortened V by 5 bases and J by 3 bases, and 12 bases separated the two germline ends. The CDR3 has 14 residues. As DNA, the CDR3 is TGTGCCAGTAGTTCGACAGAAAGTACAGATACGCAGTATTTT. It specifies CASSSTESTDTQYF.

The chain uses TRBV27 and TRBJ1-1, with no clear D. The CDR3 totals 14 residues. Germline loops: CDR1 MNHEY, CDR2 SMNVEV (reference sequence). Trimming took 6 bases from V and 0 from J, leaving 11 bases between them. For the CDR3, the DNA is TGTGCCAGCAGCCCAATCAATTTGAACACTGAAGCTTTCTTT. The encoded protein is CASSPINLNTEAFF.

This rearrangement joins TRBV15 to TRBJ2-5; a weak D match, TRBD2 (6 bases). Germline CDR1 LNHNV, CDR2 YYDKDF (reference sequence). This CDR3 is built from 16 residues. V lost 0 bases, J lost 5 bases, and 16 bases lay in between. The CDR3, as DNA: TGTGCCACCAGCAGAGATATATACGGAGGGCGGGAGACCCAGTACTTC. As protein: CATSRDIYGGRETQYF. Full variable domain (missing parts from reference TRBV15 and TRBJ2-5): DAMVIQNPRYQVTQFGKPVTLSCSQTLNHNVMYWYQQKSSQAPKLLFHYYDKDFNNEADTPDNFQSRRPNTSFCFLDIRSPGLGDTAMYLCATSRDIYGGRETQYFGPGTRLLVL.

This rearrangement joins TRBV5-4 to TRBJ1-1, with D unresolved. This CDR3 spans 16 amino acids. Trimming left V 4 bases short and J 0 bases short, with 16 bases between. In germline, CDR1 is SGHNT, CDR2 YYREEE (reference sequence). The CDR3 region has the DNA TGTGCCAGCAGCACGCCCGCCAGCAGGATGAACACTGAAGCTTTCTTT. This encodes CASSTPASRMNTEAFF.

V gene TRBV7-2 combines with J gene TRBJ2-1; 7 bases align to TRBD2. CDR1 SGHTA and CDR2 FQGNSA come from the germline V gene. V lost 5 bases and J lost 6; bases outside the gene matches: 13. This CDR3 contains 16 residues. CDR3 sequence reads: CASSTLTGTTLNEQFF. Here the CDR3 DNA reads TGTGCCAGCAGCACCTTAACCGGGACTACCCTCAATGAGCAGTTCTTC.